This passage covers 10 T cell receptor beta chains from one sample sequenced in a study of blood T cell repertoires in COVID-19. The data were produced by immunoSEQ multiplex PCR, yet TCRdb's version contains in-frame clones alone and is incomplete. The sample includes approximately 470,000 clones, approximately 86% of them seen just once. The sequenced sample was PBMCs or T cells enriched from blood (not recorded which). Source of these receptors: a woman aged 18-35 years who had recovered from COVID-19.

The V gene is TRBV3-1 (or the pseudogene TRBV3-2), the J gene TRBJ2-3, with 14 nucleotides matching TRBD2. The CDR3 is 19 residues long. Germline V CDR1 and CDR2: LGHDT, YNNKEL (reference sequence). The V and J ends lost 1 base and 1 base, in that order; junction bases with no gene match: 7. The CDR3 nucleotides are TGTGCCAGCAGCCAAGGACTAGCGGGGGGGTTTCGTGGCACAGATACGCAGTATTTT. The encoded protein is CASSQGLAGGFRGTDTQYF.

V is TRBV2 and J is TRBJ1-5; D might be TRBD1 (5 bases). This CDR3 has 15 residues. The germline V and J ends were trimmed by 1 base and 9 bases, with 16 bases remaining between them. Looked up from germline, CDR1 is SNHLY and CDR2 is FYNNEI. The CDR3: CASSEDQGLLRPQHF. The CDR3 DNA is TGTGCCAGCAGTGAAGATCAGGGTTTATTACGGCCCCAGCATTTT.

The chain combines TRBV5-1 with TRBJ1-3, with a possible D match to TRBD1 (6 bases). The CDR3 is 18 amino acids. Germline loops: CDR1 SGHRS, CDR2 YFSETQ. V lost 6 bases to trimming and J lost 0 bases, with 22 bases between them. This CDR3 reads CASTDLFQGSASGNTIYF. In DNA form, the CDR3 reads TGCGCCAGCACCGACCTCTTCCAGGGGTCCGCCTCTGGAAACACCATATATTTT. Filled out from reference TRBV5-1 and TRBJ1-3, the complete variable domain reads KAGVTQTPRYLIKTRGQQVTLSCSPISGHRSVSWYQQTPGQGLQFLFEYFSETQRNKGNFPGRFSGRQFSNSRSEMNVSTLELGDSALYLCASTDLFQGSASGNTIYFGEGSWLTVV.

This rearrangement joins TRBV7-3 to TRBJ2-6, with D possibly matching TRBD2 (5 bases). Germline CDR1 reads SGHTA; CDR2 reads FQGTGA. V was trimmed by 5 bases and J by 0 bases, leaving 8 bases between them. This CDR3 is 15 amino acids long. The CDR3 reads CASSLGGSGANVLTF. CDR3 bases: TGTGCCAGCAGCCTAGGAGGCTCTGGGGCCAACGTCCTGACTTTC.

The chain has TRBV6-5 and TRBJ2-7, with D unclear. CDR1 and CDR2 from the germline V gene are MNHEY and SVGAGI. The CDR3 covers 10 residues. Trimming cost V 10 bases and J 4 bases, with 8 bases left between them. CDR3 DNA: TGTGCCACCTTCTATTACGAGCAGTACTTC. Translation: CATFYYEQYF.

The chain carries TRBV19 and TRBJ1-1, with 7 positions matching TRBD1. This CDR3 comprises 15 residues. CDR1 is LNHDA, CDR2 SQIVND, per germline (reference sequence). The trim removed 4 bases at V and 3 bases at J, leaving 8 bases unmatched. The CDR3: CASSTTGERDTEAFF. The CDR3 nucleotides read TGTGCCAGTAGTACTACAGGGGAGCGGGACACTGAAGCTTTCTTT.

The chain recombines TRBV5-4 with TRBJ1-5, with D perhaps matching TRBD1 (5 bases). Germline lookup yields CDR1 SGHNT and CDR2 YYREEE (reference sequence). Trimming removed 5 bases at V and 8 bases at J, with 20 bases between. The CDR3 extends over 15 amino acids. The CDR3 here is CASSSGTGGSEPQHF. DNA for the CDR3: TGTGCCAGCAGTTCCGGGACCGGGGGTTCGGAGCCCCAGCATTTT. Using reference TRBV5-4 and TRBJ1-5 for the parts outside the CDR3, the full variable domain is ETGVTQSPTHLIKTRGQQVTLRCSSQSGHNTVSWYQQALGQGPQFIFQYYREEENGRGNFPPRFSGLQFPNYSSELNVNALELDDSALYLCASSSGTGGSEPQHFGDGTRLSIL.

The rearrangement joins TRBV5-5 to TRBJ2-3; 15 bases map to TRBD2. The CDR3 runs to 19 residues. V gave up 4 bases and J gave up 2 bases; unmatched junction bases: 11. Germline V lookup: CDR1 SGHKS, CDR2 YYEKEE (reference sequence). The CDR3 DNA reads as TGTGCCAGCAGCCTCGGGACTAGCGGGGGGTTTTCCTACACAGATACGCAGTATTTT. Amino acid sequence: CASSLGTSGGFSYTDTQYF. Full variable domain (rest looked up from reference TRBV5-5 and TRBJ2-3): DAGVTQSPTHLIKTRGQQVTLRCSPISGHKSVSWYQQVLGQGPQFIFQYYEKEERGRGNFPDRFSARQFPNYSSELNVNALLLGDSALYLCASSLGTSGGFSYTDTQYFGPGTRLTVL.

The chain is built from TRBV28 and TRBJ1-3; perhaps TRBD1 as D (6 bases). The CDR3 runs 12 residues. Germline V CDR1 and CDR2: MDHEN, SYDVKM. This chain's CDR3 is CGARGTRNTIYF. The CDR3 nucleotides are TGTGGGGCGAGGGGGACTAGAAACACCATATATTTT.

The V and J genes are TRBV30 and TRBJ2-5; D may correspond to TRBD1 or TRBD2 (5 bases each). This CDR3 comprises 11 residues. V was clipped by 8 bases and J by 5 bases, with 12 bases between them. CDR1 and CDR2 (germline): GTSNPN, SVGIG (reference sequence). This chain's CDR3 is CAGTGFETQYF. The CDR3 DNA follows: TGTGCCGGGACCGGTTTTGAGACCCAGTACTTC.